This T cell receptor beta chain emerged from a study of blood T cell repertoires in COVID-19. As for the study in general: Samples of COVID-19 (acute and convalescent) were obtained from the United States, Italy and Spain. The analysed material was cDNA or gDNA that came from T cells, B-cell-depleted T cells, or PBMCs.

This clone was seen a single time. Original methodology: Estimation of nucleated cell counts relied on the amplification of reference gene primers. TCRdb's copy holds only in-frame clones and misses some; the assay was immunoSEQ multiplex PCR. The V and J calls and clone size were taken over from that table, and D and trimming were inferred from the DNA. The table has about 120,000 clones, 90% seen once. Trimming cost V 7 bases and J 6 bases, with 16 bases left between them. There are 14 residues in the CDR3. Germline V gives CDR1 LNHDA, CDR2 SQIVND (reference sequence). Sample: peripheral blood. The receptor's source is a man aged 50-59 years with active COVID-19. V is TRBV19 and J is TRBJ1-5; weak D call: TRBD1 (6 bases). The CDR3 region has the DNA TGTGCCAGTATGGCGCCTCGGGGGGCTCAGCCCCAGCATTTT. Amino acids: CASMAPRGAQPQHF.